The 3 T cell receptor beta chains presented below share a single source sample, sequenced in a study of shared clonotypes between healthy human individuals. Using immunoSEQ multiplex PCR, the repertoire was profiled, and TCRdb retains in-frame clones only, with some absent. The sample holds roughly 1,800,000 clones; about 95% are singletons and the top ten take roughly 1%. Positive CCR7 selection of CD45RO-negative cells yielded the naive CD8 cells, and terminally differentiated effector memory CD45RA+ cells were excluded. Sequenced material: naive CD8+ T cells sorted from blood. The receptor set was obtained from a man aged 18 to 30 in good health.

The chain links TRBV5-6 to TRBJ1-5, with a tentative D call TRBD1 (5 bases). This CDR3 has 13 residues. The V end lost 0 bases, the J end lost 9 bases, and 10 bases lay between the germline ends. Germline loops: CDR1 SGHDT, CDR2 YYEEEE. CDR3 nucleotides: TGTGCCAGCAGCTTGGGGGAGGGGACGCCCCAGCATTTT. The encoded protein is CASSLGEGTPQHF.

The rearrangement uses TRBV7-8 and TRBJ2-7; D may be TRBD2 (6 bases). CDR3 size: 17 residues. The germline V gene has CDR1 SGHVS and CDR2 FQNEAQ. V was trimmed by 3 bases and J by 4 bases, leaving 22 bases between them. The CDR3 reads CASSFGLRDWRGYEQYF. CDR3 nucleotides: TGTGCCAGCAGCTTTGGCCTTCGGGACTGGCGGGGTTACGAGCAGTACTTC.

Here the CDR3 reads CASSLGWGIVEAFF. In nucleotides, the CDR3 is TGTGCCAGCAGCTTAGGCTGGGGTATCGTTGAAGCTTTCTTT. This rearrangement joins TRBV11-2 to TRBJ1-1; D unresolved. This CDR3 region has 14 residues. Between the trimmed V and J ends, which lost 1 base and 7 bases, there was a span of 13 bases. Germline V gene sequence: CDR1 SGHAT, CDR2 FQNNGV.